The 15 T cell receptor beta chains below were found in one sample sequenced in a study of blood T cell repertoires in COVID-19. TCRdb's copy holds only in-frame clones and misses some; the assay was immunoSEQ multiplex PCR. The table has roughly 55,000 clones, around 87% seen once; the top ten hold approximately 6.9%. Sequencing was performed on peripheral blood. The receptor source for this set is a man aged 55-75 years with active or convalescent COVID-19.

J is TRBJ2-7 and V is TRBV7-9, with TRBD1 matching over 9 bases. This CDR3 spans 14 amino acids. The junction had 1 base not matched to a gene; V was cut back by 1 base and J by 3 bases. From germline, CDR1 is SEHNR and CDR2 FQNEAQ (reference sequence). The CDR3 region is CASSLEGQGYEQYF. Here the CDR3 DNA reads TGTGCCAGCAGCTTAGAGGGACAGGGCTACGAGCAGTACTTC.

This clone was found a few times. The CDR3 loop reads CAIRQGASNQPQHF. CDR3 coding DNA: TGTGCCATCAGGCAGGGGGCGAGCAATCAGCCCCAGCATTTT. The chain employs TRBV10-3 and TRBJ1-5, with 8 positions matching TRBD1. V dropped 6 bases and J dropped 1; count of bases not matched to a gene: 2. CDR3 size: 14 residues. Germline V lookup: CDR1 ENHRY, CDR2 SYGVKD.

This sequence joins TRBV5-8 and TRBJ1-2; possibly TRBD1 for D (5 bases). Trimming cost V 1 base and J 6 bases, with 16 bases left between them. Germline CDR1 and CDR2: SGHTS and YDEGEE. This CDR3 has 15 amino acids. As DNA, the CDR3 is TGTGCCAGCAGCTTGACGGCAGGGTTAGGCCATGGCTACACCTTC. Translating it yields CASSLTAGLGHGYTF.

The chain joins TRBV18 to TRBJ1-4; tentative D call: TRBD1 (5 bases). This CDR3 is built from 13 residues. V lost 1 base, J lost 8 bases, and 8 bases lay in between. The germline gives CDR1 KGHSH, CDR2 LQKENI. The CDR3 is CASSPLGGEKLFF. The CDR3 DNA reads TGTGCCAGCTCACCACTCGGGGGGGAAAAACTGTTTTTT.

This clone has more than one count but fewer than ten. DNA of the CDR3: TGCGCCAGCAGCCCAGGGACAGGGGGGATCGCGACCCAGTACTTC. It encodes CASSPGTGGIATQYF. V usage is TRBV5-1 and J usage is TRBJ2-5, with 11 bases lining up with TRBD1. With V trimmed by 4 bases and J by 7 bases, 9 bases remained unmatched. CDR1 and CDR2 from the germline V gene are SGHRS and YFSETQ. The CDR3 totals 15 residues.

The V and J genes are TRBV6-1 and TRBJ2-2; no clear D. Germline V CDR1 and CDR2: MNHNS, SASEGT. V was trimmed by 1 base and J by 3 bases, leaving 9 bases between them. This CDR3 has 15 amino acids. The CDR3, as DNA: TGTGCCAGCAGTGAAGTGGTAGAATACACCGGGGAGCTGTTTTTT. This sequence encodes CASSEVVEYTGELFF.

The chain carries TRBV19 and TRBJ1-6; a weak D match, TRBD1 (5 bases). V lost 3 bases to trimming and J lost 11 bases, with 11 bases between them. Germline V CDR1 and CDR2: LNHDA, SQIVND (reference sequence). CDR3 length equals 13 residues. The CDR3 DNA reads TGTGCCAGTAGTATCGGCAGGGAGGCACCCCTCCACTTT. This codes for CASSIGREAPLHF. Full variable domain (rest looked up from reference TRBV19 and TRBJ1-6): DGGITQSPKYLFRKEGQNVTLSCEQNLNHDAMYWYRQDPGQGLRLIYYSQIVNDFQKGDIAEGYSVSREKKESFPLTVTSAQKNPTAFYLCASSIGREAPLHFGNGTRLTVT.

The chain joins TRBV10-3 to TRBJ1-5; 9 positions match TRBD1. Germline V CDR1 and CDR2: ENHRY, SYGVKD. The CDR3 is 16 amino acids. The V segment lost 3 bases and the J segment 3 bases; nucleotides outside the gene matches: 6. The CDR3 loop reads CAISEGGQGTNQPQHF. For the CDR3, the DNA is TGTGCCATCAGTGAAGGGGGACAGGGAACCAATCAGCCCCAGCATTTT.

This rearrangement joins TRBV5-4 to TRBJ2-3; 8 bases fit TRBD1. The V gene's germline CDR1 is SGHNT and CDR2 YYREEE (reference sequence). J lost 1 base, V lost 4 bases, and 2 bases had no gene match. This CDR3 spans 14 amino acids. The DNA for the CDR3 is TGTGCCAGCAGCCCGGACAGGGGCACAGATACGCAGTATTTT. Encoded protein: CASSPDRGTDTQYF. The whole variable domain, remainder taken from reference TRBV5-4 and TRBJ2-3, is ETGVTQSPTHLIKTRGQQVTLRCSSQSGHNTVSWYQQALGQGPQFIFQYYREEENGRGNFPPRFSGLQFPNYSSELNVNALELDDSALYLCASSPDRGTDTQYFGPGTRLTVL.

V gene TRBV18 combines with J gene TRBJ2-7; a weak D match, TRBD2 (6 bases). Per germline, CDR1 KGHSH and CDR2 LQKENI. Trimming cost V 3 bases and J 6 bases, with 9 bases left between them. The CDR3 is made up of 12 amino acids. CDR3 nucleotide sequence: TGTGCCAGCTCACCCGGAGGGTTCGAGCAGTACTTC. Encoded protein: CASSPGGFEQYF. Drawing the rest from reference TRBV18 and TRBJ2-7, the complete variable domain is NAGVMQNPRHLVRRRGQEARLRCSPMKGHSHVYWYRQLPEEGLKFMVYLQKENIIDESGMPKERFSAEFPKEGPSILRIQQVVRGDSAAYFCASSPGGFEQYFGPGTRLTVT.

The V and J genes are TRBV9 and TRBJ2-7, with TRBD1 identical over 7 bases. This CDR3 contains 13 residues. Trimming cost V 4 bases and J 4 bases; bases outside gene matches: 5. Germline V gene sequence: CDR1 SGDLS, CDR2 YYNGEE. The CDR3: CASSTTGFYEQYF. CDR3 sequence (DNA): TGTGCCAGCAGCACGACAGGGTTTTACGAGCAGTACTTC.

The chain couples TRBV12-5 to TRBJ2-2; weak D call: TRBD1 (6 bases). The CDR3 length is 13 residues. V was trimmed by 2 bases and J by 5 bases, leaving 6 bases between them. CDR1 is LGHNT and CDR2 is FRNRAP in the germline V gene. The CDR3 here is CASGLRGTGELFF. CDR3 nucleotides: TGTGCTAGTGGTTTGAGGGGGACCGGGGAGCTGTTTTTT.

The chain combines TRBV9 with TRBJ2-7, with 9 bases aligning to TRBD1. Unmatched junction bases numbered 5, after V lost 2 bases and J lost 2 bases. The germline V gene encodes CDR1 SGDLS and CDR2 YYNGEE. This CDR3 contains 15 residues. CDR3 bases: TGTGCCAGCAGCGTCGGACAGGGGCTTGCCTACGAGCAGTACTTC. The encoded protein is CASSVGQGLAYEQYF.

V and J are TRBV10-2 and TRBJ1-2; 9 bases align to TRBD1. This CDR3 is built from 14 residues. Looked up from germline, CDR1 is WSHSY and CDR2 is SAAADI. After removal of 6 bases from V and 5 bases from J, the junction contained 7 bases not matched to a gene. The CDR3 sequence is CASRDTGGLYGYTF. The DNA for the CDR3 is TGCGCCAGCAGGGATACAGGGGGCTTATATGGCTACACCTTC.

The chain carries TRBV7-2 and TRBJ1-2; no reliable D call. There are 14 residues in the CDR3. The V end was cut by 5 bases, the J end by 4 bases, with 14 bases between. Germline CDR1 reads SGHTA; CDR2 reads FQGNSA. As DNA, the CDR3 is TGTGCCAGCAGCCCAGCGACGGAAATCTATGGCTACACCTTC. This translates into CASSPATEIYGYTF.